This T cell receptor beta chain appears in the sequencing data of a study of cytomegalovirus exposure and HLA in healthy donors. Study-level points and caveats: A prior analysis recorded that most TCR beta V segments were productive about 87% or about 30% of the time.

PCR involved 60 Vbeta and 13 Jbeta primers. The data were produced by immunoSEQ multiplex PCR, yet TCRdb's version contains in-frame clones alone and is incomplete. The profile shows fewer than 150,000 clones, approximately 80% of them singletons. Germline V gene lookup returns CDR1 SGHNT and CDR2 YYREEE (reference sequence). The CDR3 spans 15 residues. The V gene end was trimmed by 4 bases and the J gene end by 4 bases; junction bases not matched to a gene: 10. As to this clone: Its specificity is not known.

The sample taken for sequencing was PBMCs. The TCR originated in a male donor in good health and CMV-seronegative. The rearrangement joins TRBV5-4 to TRBJ1-1, with 7 bases matching TRBD1. DNA of the CDR3: TGTGCCAGCAGCAGCACACAGGGGAGCGGCACTGAAGCTTTCTTT. This gives the protein CASSSTQGSGTEAFF.